Only a few counts were recorded for the clone carrying this T cell receptor (beta chain). Antigen: not known. These data are taken from a study of T cell repertoires in cytomegalovirus infection. As for the study in general: Public TCR beta signatures provided an indication of both CMV infection and a matching HLA type. Study results and limitations: Ex vivo, HLA-C-restricted CMV-specific TCR beta clonotypes prevailed over the rest of the response. Cumulative frequency (of public TCR beta family members) identified carriers of CMV plus the relevant HLA.

A single record per CDR3 protein comes from TCRdb applying MiXCR to the reads. Among about 600,000 distinct CDR3 sequences listed, about 24% were seen once. This CDR3 region has 17 residues. The germline gives CDR1 SEHNR, CDR2 FQNEAQ (reference sequence). Trimming pared 10 bases from V and 1 base from J, leaving 25 bases between. The source is a human donor in good health (CMV status not recorded). Some clones in this sample may be carry-over from other donors' samples. Input material: CD8+ T cells from PBMCs. The V gene is TRBV7-9, the J gene TRBJ2-5, with D perhaps assigned TRBD1 or TRBD2 (9 bases each). Here the CDR3 reads CATDGQGLAGPQETQYF. DNA of the CDR3: TGTGCCACGGACGGACAGGGGCTAGCGGGGCCCCAAGAGACCCAGTACTTC.